This T cell receptor beta chain was documented in a study of T cells in Graves' hyperthyroidism and ophthalmopathy (dated by TCRdb to 2018 to 2020). With respect to the entire study: Peripheral blood samples were taken at the time of initial diagnosis, prior to any treatment. TCR V-J signatures able to tell the groups apart were searched for in a discovery cohort of about a hundred patients, of whom over 40 had Graves' ophthalmopathy and under 65 had stable Graves' hyperthyroidism. Prospective prediction of ophthalmopathy was tested in an independent validation cohort of 18 to 20 hyperthyroidism patients and 17 patients who later progressed to ophthalmopathy. The roughly 90 discovery patients were divided at random into training and test sets in a 7:3 ratio. Thyroid tissue and blood T-cell repertoires from about six Graves' hyperthyroidism patients were also compared in the study. After blood sampling, hyperthyroidism patients were treated with methimazole at a starting dose of 30 mg daily, and ophthalmopathy patients were treated with high-dose intravenous methylprednisolone. The paper describes TCR Vbeta CDR3 sequencing of 130 to 150 peripheral blood samples, made up of roughly 45 ophthalmopathy patients, roughly 80 hyperthyroidism patients and roughly 17 progressor patients.

The TCR beta CDR3 regions were amplified from the RNA transcripts. The TCR CDR3 was subjected to a first round of RT-PCR using the HTBI primer set and the Qiagen OneStep RT-PCR kit. Libraries were constructed in a second round of multiplex PCR, after which size selection and purification were performed. Libraries were sequenced paired-end with 100 bp reads on an Illumina HiSeq2000. The original pipeline was this. SOAPnuke was used to process the raw data, throwing out any read that contained adapters or uncalled bases, had a mean Phred below 15, or lacked an exact constant-primer or identifier match. COPE v1.2.5 was used to merge high-quality paired reads, and clonotypes were defined as unique nucleotide sequences. Clonotypes were aligned to IMGT TRBV, TRBD and TRBJ reference segments using MiTCR v1.1. Only V-J combinations with frequency above 0.0001, covering 99.2% of repertoires, were analysed. A TCS score was defined as the ratio of F50 (clonal expansion) to E x V (chaos), with BLOSUM62-based TCRdist applied between CDR3 peptides within each V-J. Welch's t-statistics and random forest reduced roughly 530 V-J features to 10 to 15, which were used in a naive Bayes classifier (R e1071). TCRdb trimmed the raw reads at Q25, called clones with MiXCR and kept productive beta chains. One record per CDR3 amino acid sequence lists the most common genes and DNA. The V and J calls reflect TCRdb's pipeline rather than the authors' work. This sample lists 500,000 to 550,000 distinct CDR3 sequences; about 20% were detected once. The ten top clones hold about 50% of the sample.

In the ophthalmopathy patients, disease was moderately to severely active, with a Clinical Activity Score of 3 or more, a NOSPECS grade of 4 or more, and a duration of less than 3 months. Exclusion was applied to patients with uncontrolled infections, other autoimmune diseases, pregnancy or lactation. Diagnoses were established on the basis of clinical symptoms, serum thyroxine and TRAb, thyroid ultrasound, and orbital computed tomography. PBMCs were isolated from roughly 10 ml of fresh peripheral blood by Ficoll-Paque density gradient centrifugation. Total RNA was extracted with Trizol reagent, and quality was checked on an Agilent 2100 Bioanalyzer. Summary of the overall study and its limitations: During validation, the model predicted progression to ophthalmopathy a median of around 6 months ahead of onset, with 60% to 71% sensitivity and 72.22% specificity. No statistical method was used to fix the sample size in advance, and group allocation was not hidden from the investigators. A model built on a 13 V-J signature distinguished ophthalmopathy from stable hyperthyroidism, reaching roughly 88% sensitivity and approximately 83% specificity in cross-validation and 80%/75% in testing. Blood samples also contained most of the expanded thyroid clonotypes (frequency above 0.001), which suggests that blood repertoires may reflect thyroid immune responses.

Based on the germline V gene (reference sequence), the CDR1 and CDR2 sequences are PRHDT and FYEKMQ. At the junction V is shortened by 4 bases and J by 0 bases, with 13 bases in between. The CDR3 sequence holds 15 residues, the cysteine and phenylalanine included. The CDR3 DNA has 45 bases and is translated from base 1. With respect to this clonotype: The target of this receptor is not known. The sample holds no much larger clone one base away, and base qualities are not on file.

Material: blood. This sequence originates from a man in his forties or fifties with Graves' ophthalmopathy. The chain uses TRBV13 and TRBJ2-7; the D gene assignment is ambiguous. The CDR3 has the sequence CASSYGRLLSYEQYF. The base sequence is TGTGCCAGCAGCTATGGACGGCTTCTCTCCTACGAGCAGTACTTC. Here the CDR3 is joined to the reference TRBV13 and TRBJ2-7 genes, and the full variable domain is: AAGVIQSPRHLIKEKRETATLKCYPIPRHDTVYWYQQGPGQDPQFLISFYEKMQSDKGSIPDRFSAQQFSDYHSELNMSSLELGDSALYFCASSYGRLLSYEQYFGPGTRLTVT.